These T cell receptor beta chains were read from a single sample in a study of CD8+ T cells in alopecia areata. The data were produced by immunoSEQ multiplex PCR, yet TCRdb's version contains in-frame clones alone and is incomplete. The top ten hold about a fifth of the sample, which has about 64,000 clones, about 43% seen once. This material consisted of CD8+ T cells sorted from blood, taken at approximately week 36, from a patient treated with tofacitinib. These receptors were collected from a human donor with alopecia areata. The CDR3 runs from the conserved cysteine through the conserved F or W.

V: TRBV19; J: TRBJ1-1; CDR3: CASSIGLDTEAFF
V: TRBV30; J: TRBJ2-3; CDR3: CAWTGGSTDTQYF
V: TRBV29-1; J: TRBJ2-7; CDR3: CSVEFGGEQYF
V: TRBV9; J: TRBJ2-7; CDR3: CASSTGVGDGYEQYF
V: TRBV6-6; J: TRBJ2-7; CDR3: CASRAVYEQYF
V: TRBV27; J: TRBJ2-7; CDR3: CASSLSLTLEQYF
V: TRBV6-5; J: TRBJ2-7; CDR3: CASSLGHGYYEQYF
V: TRBV29-1; J: TRBJ2-5; CDR3: CSVHGLQETQYF
V: TRBV18; J: TRBJ2-3; CDR3: CASSPVDGDTDTQYF
V: TRBV5-4; J: TRBJ2-7; CDR3: CASSGGLAPYEQYF
V: TRBV11-2; J: TRBJ2-7; CDR3: CASSIGTSHPEWSEQYF
V: TRBV9; J: TRBJ2-1; CDR3: CASSGRGDSLYNEQFF
V: TRBV27; J: TRBJ2-1; CDR3: CSSSFAGGFTDEQFF
V: TRBV19; J: TRBJ1-1; CDR3: CASRLGLTEAFF
V: TRBV9; J: TRBJ2-1; CDR3: CASSALGNEQFF
V: TRBV28; J: TRBJ2-3; CDR3: CASSAGGPPEDTQYF
V: TRBV7-9; J: TRBJ1-4; CDR3: CASSLPDGEKLFF
V: TRBV7-9; J: TRBJ1-2; CDR3: CARSSQAAAYYHGYTF
V: TRBV27; J: TRBJ2-1; CDR3: CASSRGGNYNEQFF
V: TRBV9; J: TRBJ2-7; CDR3: CASSVRGLPSYEQYF
V: TRBV30; J: TRBJ2-7; CDR3: CAWSDYSGAYEQYF
V: TRBV7-9; J: TRBJ2-2; CDR3: CASSPFLGGTGELFF
V: TRBV6-1; J: TRBJ1-5; CDR3: CASSASGGRQPQHF
V: TRBV11-2; J: TRBJ2-1; CDR3: CASSQGASGTDNEQFF
V: TRBV29-1; J: TRBJ1-3; CDR3: CSAPLGGGTIYF
V: TRBV28; J: TRBJ2-6; CDR3: CASSFLTGVRITGANVLTF
V: TRBV29-1; J: TRBJ1-1; CDR3: CSVEETRVTEAFF
V: TRBV19; J: TRBJ2-5; CDR3: CASSISDQETQYF
V: TRBV2; J: TRBJ2-3; CDR3: CASSSGLAGGPGGDTQYF
V: TRBV4-1; J: TRBJ2-5; CDR3: CASSQEHRVETQYF